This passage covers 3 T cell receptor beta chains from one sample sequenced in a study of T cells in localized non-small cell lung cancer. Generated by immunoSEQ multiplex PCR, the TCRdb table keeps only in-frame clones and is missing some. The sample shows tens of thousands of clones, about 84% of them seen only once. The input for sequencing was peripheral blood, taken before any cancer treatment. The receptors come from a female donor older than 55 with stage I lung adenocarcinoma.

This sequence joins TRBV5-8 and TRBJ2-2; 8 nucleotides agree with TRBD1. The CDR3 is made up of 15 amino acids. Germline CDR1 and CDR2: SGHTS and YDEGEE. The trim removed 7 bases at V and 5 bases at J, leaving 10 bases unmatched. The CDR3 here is CASWTGRIHTGELFF. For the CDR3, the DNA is TGTGCCAGCTGGACAGGGCGGATACATACCGGGGAGCTGTTTTTT.

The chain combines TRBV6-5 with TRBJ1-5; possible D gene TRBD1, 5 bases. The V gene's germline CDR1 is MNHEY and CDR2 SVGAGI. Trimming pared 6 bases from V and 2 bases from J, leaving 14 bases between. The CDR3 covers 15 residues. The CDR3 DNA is TGTGCCAGCAGCCTCGACAGTGGACGCAATCAGCCCCAGCATTTT. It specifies CASSLDSGRNQPQHF.

The CDR3 sequence is CASSSPRGLDEKLFF. Written as DNA, the CDR3 is TGCGCCAGCAGCTCCCCGCGGGGGTTGGATGAAAAACTGTTTTTT. The chain joins TRBV5-1 to TRBJ1-4, with a possible D match to TRBD1 (5 bases). The germline gives CDR1 SGHRS, CDR2 YFSETQ. The CDR3 consists of 15 residues. V gave up 3 bases and J gave up 6 bases, with 15 bases separating them. The entire variable domain, with the rest obtained from reference TRBV5-1 and TRBJ1-4, is as follows: KAGVTQTPRYLIKTRGQQVTLSCSPISGHRSVSWYQQTPGQGLQFLFEYFSETQRNKGNFPGRFSGRQFSNSRSEMNVSTLELGDSALYLCASSSPRGLDEKLFFGSGTQLSVL.